This T cell receptor (beta chain) was found in a study of beta chain features in type 1 diabetes. Study results and caveats: Insertions were fewer and deletions more numerous at VDJ junctions in type 1 diabetes patients. Cells with high TCR expression could be over-represented by cDNA sequencing. The study found moderately but significantly shorter TCRB CDR3s in all four CD4+ subsets of Type 1 diabetes patients.

Note on this clone: As yet, its antigen is unknown.

The length of the CDR3 is 13 residues. CDR1 is MNHEY, CDR2 SMNVEV, per germline (reference sequence). With V trimmed by 8 bases and J by 8 bases, 8 bases remained unmatched. The whole isolated RNA underwent reverse transcription, so sequencing captured expressed TCRB transcripts. Sequencing produced, on average, approximately 970,000 reads for the stem cell-like memory T cell samples. Data came from immunoSEQ multiplex PCR; TCRdb stores just in-frame clones and leaves some out. The data hold around 46,000 clones, with roughly 48% observed a single time. This receptor was identified in a young man with type 1 diabetes. Sequenced: stem cell memory CD4+ T cells from blood. This chain links TRBV27 with TRBJ1-4; TRBD1 matches at 7 bases. CDR3 protein: CASSRQGVEKLFF. CDR3 in DNA: TGTGCCAGCTCACGTCAGGGGGTGGAAAAACTGTTTTTT. Full variable domain (missing parts from reference TRBV27 and TRBJ1-4): EAQVTQNPRYLITVTGKKLTVTCSQNMNHEYMSWYRQDPGLGLRQIYYSMNVEVTDKGDVPEGYKVSRKEKRNFPLILESPSPNQTSLYFCASSRQGVEKLFFGSGTQLSVL.